The 20 T cell receptor beta chains below all came from one sample that was sequenced in a study of OX40 agonist ivuxolimab in advanced cancers. Produced via immunoSEQ multiplex PCR; TCRdb's table is partial and in-frame only. The sample has approximately 100,000 clones, approximately 86% seen once; the top ten hold 3.8%. The sample consisted of CD4+ or CD8+ T cells sorted from blood, taken in a trial of the OX40 agonist ivuxolimab. These receptors were collected from an adult with an advanced solid tumor such as melanoma, head and neck, liver or kidney cancer.

V usage is TRBV23-1 and J usage is TRBJ2-1, with 9 positions matching TRBD2. TRBV23-1 is marked as an open reading frame, function uncertain. The length of the CDR3 is 17 residues. The junction had 10 bases not matched to a gene; V was cut back by 7 bases and J by 0 bases. This CDR3 is CASMWSHSGSSYNEQFF. For the CDR3, the DNA is TGCGCCAGCATGTGGTCGCATAGCGGGAGCTCCTACAATGAGCAGTTCTTC.

This clone was seen once. The chain employs TRBV4-3 and TRBJ1-2, with D perhaps matching TRBD1 (5 bases). Germline V CDR1 and CDR2: LGHNA, YSLEER. The V and J ends lost 4 bases and 8 bases respectively, with 20 bases between them. The CDR3 is 15 amino acids. The CDR3 coding sequence is TGCGCCAGCAGCCCAGAGATTGGGGGAATGGGCGGCTACACCTTC. Its protein is CASSPEIGGMGGYTF.

The CDR3 spells CASSFREATEAFF. CDR3 nucleotides: TGTGCCAGCAGTTTCAGGGAGGCCACTGAAGCTTTCTTT. This chain links TRBV27 with TRBJ1-1, with a weak D call TRBD1 (5 bases). The CDR3 runs to 13 residues. V lost 3 bases and J 4 bases, leaving 9 bases between the germline ends. CDR1 is MNHEY and CDR2 is SMNVEV in the germline V gene (reference sequence).

This clone has more than one count but fewer than ten. This chain connects TRBV5-1 to TRBJ2-1; 11 nucleotides agree with TRBD2. After removal of 5 bases from V and 1 base from J, the junction contained 2 bases not matched to a gene. Germline lookup yields CDR1 SGHRS and CDR2 YFSETQ. The CDR3 is 15 amino acids. The CDR3 DNA follows: TGCGCCAGCAGGCGGACTAGCGGGTCCTACAATGAGCAGTTCTTC. Translating it yields CASRRTSGSYNEQFF. Full variable domain (missing parts from reference TRBV5-1 and TRBJ2-1): KAGVTQTPRYLIKTRGQQVTLSCSPISGHRSVSWYQQTPGQGLQFLFEYFSETQRNKGNFPGRFSGRQFSNSRSEMNVSTLELGDSALYLCASRRTSGSYNEQFFGPGTRLTVL.

The V gene is TRBV28, the J gene TRBJ2-1, with D unclear. The CDR3 loop spans 11 amino acids. CDR1 is MDHEN and CDR2 is SYDVKM in the germline V gene. V dropped 2 bases and J dropped 8 bases, with 4 bases sitting between them. The CDR3 sequence: CASSLQYEQFF. In DNA, the CDR3 is TGTGCCAGCAGTTTACAGTATGAGCAGTTCTTC. Using reference TRBV28 and TRBJ2-1 for the parts outside the CDR3, the full variable domain is DVKVTQSSRYLVKRTGEKVFLECVQDMDHENMFWYRQDPGLGLRLIYFSYDVKMKEKGDIPEGYSVSREKKERFSLILESASTNQTSMYLCASSLQYEQFFGPGTRLTVL.

The chain combines TRBV29-1 with TRBJ2-4; TRBD1 might be the D (6 bases). The CDR3 covers 13 residues. Deletions cut 5 bases from V and 5 bases from J, with 13 bases between. Germline values: CDR1 SQVTM, CDR2 ANQGSEA. CDR3 coding DNA: TGCAGCGTTAGGACAGAATGGGAAAACATTCAGTACTTC. Translation: CSVRTEWENIQYF.

The V call is TRBV4-1, the J call TRBJ2-6; a possible D gene is TRBD1 (6 bases). Germline V lookup: CDR1 MGHRA, CDR2 YSYEKL. This CDR3 is built from 16 residues. V gave up 4 bases and J gave up 4 bases, with 14 bases separating them. DNA for the CDR3: TGCGCCAGCAGCCGATCACAGGGAGTCGGGGCCAACGTCCTGACTTTC. It codes for CASSRSQGVGANVLTF.

The chain combines TRBV21-1 with TRBJ2-1; the table names TRBD2, a call not compared with the DNA. TRBV21-1 is reported as a pseudogene. The CDR3 loop spans 16 amino acids. CDR3 protein: CASSLRLTPIRNEQFF. CDR3 DNA sequence: TGTGCCAGCAGCTTACGACTCACCCCTATTCGGAATGAGCAGTTCTTC.

The genes are TRBV4-3 and TRBJ1-4; the D gene is possibly TRBD1 (5 bases). The CDR3 is 15 residues long. The V end was cut by 5 bases, the J end by 2 bases, with 12 bases between. Germline V gene data show CDR1 as LGHNA and CDR2 as YSLEER. In DNA, the CDR3 is TGCGCCAGCAGCGCGAGGGGTTCGACTAATGAAAAACTGTTTTTT. Translation: CASSARGSTNEKLFF.

The gene calls are TRBV6-6 and TRBJ2-1; unclear D gene. CDR1 is MNHNY, CDR2 SVGAGI, per germline (reference sequence). Trimming took off 0 bases at V and 13 bases at J, with 13 bases between the two ends. The CDR3 length is 13 residues. This CDR3 reads CASSYSELVEQFF. DNA for the CDR3: TGTGCCAGCAGTTACTCAGAGCTAGTGGAACAGTTCTTC.

The V and J genes are TRBV7-8 and TRBJ2-4; unclear D gene. The ends were cut back, 3 bases at V and 1 base at J, with 7 bases in the middle. The CDR3 length is 14 residues. Looked up from germline, CDR1 is SGHVS and CDR2 is FQNEAQ. The CDR3 DNA follows: TGTGCCAGCAGCTTGGCGGAGGCCAAAAACATTCAGTACTTC. It encodes CASSLAEAKNIQYF.

V usage is TRBV11-3 and J usage is TRBJ2-7; D ambiguous. The CDR3 covers 12 residues. Germline CDR1 reads SGHNT; CDR2 reads YENEEA. V was shortened by 2 bases and J by 1 base, with 3 bases between the two germline ends. CDR3 nucleotides: TGTGCCAGCAGCTTACGGTCCTACGAGCAGTACTTC. Its protein is CASSLRSYEQYF.

In its sample, this clone was seen once. The CDR3 here is CAISGEAGGPYEQYF. The CDR3 DNA reads TGTGCCATCAGTGGCGAGGCTGGGGGCCCCTACGAGCAGTACTTC. The V and J genes are TRBV10-3 and TRBJ2-7; possible D gene TRBD1, 6 bases. V was cut by 4 bases and J by 2 bases, with 15 bases left in between. Germline V CDR1 and CDR2: ENHRY, SYGVKD. The CDR3 is 15 residues long.

CDR3 nucleotides: TGTGCCAGCAGTTGGGCGGATCGGGACCGGTACAATGAGCAGTTCTTC. Translating it yields CASSWADRDRYNEQFF. The chain recombines TRBV27 with TRBJ2-1, with D perhaps TRBD1 or TRBD2 (5 bases each). The CDR3 runs to 16 residues. The V gene lost 4 bases and the J gene lost 4 bases, with 17 bases spanning the gap. Germline V gene lookup returns CDR1 MNHEY and CDR2 SMNVEV (reference sequence).

The chain links TRBV2 to TRBJ2-2; D might be TRBD1 (5 bases). Germline CDR1 reads SNHLY; CDR2 reads FYNNEI. Trimming stripped 1 base from V and 5 bases from J, with 8 bases between. The CDR3 has 14 residues. The CDR3 loop is CASSEVQGTGELFF. Here the CDR3 DNA reads TGTGCCAGCAGTGAAGTGCAGGGAACCGGGGAGCTGTTTTTT.

On this clone: In the same sample, other DNA sequences code for this CDR3. The chain links TRBV28 to TRBJ2-7; D is perhaps TRBD2 (7 bases). The CDR3 sequence is 15 residues long. The ends were cut back, 6 bases at V and 3 bases at J, with 18 bases in the middle. Germline assignment: CDR1 MDHEN and CDR2 SYDVKM. CDR3 amino acids: CASRSTGGEFYEQYF. The CDR3 nucleotides are TGTGCCAGCAGATCAACGGGGGGCGAATTCTACGAGCAGTACTTC. Together with reference TRBV28 and TRBJ2-7, the CDR3 gives the full variable domain: DVKVTQSSRYLVKRTGEKVFLECVQDMDHENMFWYRQDPGLGLRLIYFSYDVKMKEKGDIPEGYSVSREKKERFSLILESASTNQTSMYLCASRSTGGEFYEQYFGPGTRLTVT.

A word on this clone: The junction departs from germline at one end; a sequencing error may be responsible. The CDR3 region has the DNA TGCGCCAGCAGCCAAGAACCATGGGGGGCGACTGAAGCTTTCTTT. As protein: CASSQEPWGATEAFF. This chain joins TRBV7-9 and TRBJ1-1; D may be TRBD1 (6 bases). The CDR3 has 15 residues. Looked up from germline, CDR1 is SEHNR and CDR2 is FQNEAQ (reference sequence).

The sample holds a few counts of this clone. The chain is built from TRBV10-3 and TRBJ2-2; 9 bases line up with TRBD2. The germline CDR1 and CDR2 sequences are ENHRY and SYGVKD. With 11 bases clipped from V and 4 bases from J, the junction kept 8 bases outside the gene matches. The length of the CDR3 is 14 residues. CDR3: CASRLADITGELFF. CDR3 in DNA: TGTGCCTCGAGACTAGCGGATATCACCGGGGAGCTGTTTTTT.

The chain uses TRBV28 and TRBJ1-4; perhaps TRBD1 as D (6 bases). The germline CDR1 and CDR2 sequences are MDHEN and SYDVKM. CDR3 length: 17 amino acids. V lost 6 bases, J lost 4 bases, and 21 bases lay in between. The CDR3, as DNA: TGTGCCAGCAGGCTCGAACAGGGTGTTTTGAATAATGAAAAACTGTTTTTT. Residues: CASRLEQGVLNNEKLFF.

V is TRBV11-3 and J is TRBJ1-2, with D hard to call. Trimming took off 3 bases at V and 2 bases at J, with 4 bases between the two ends. Germline CDR1 is SGHNT and CDR2 is YENEEA. CDR3 length equals 12 residues. CDR3 sequence: CASSLQNYGYTF. The CDR3 nucleotides are TGTGCCAGCAGCTTGCAGAACTATGGCTACACCTTC.